This T cell receptor (beta chain) was recorded in a study of shared clonotypes between healthy human individuals. Study processing details: Junction-only sequences produced by ImmunoSEQ had no quality scores, so filtering differed. Produced via immunoSEQ multiplex PCR; TCRdb's table is partial and in-frame only. D and trimming come from the DNA, and the V and J calls and clone size come from that table. The sample carries over a million clones, approximately 80% recorded once. Trimming cost V 1 base and J 1 base; bases outside gene matches: 6. The CDR3 totals 16 residues. Germline CDR1 reads SGHNT; CDR2 reads YYREEE (reference sequence).

This receptor was obtained from a man aged 18 to 35 in good health. Some clones in this sample may be carry-over from other donors' samples. The sequencing sample was made of memory CD4+ T cells from PBMCs. Subset described: CD45RA-negative fraction. The chain is built from TRBV5-4 and TRBJ2-3, with 7 nucleotides matching TRBD2. This CDR3 reads CASSLKGGSGTDTQYF. The DNA for the CDR3 is TGTGCCAGCAGCTTGAAGGGCGGGAGTGGCACAGATACGCAGTATTTT. Full variable domain (rest looked up from reference TRBV5-4 and TRBJ2-3): ETGVTQSPTHLIKTRGQQVTLRCSSQSGHNTVSWYQQALGQGPQFIFQYYREEENGRGNFPPRFSGLQFPNYSSELNVNALELDDSALYLCASSLKGGSGTDTQYFGPGTRLTVL.